This TCR beta chain came from a study of blood T cells in healthy people across ages. A sample-barcoded 5' primer and a J-beta primer mix were used in a second PCR of roughly 7 to 12 cycles. Each CDR3 protein is one row after TCRdb ran MiXCR on the 5' RACE reads. This table holds hundreds of thousands of distinct CDR3 sequences, just under 25% found once. CDR3 length equals 13 residues. Germline CDR1 SQVTM, CDR2 ANQGSEA. The data also belong to a second study, concerning T cells of mothers and their children.

V gene TRBV29-1 combines with J gene TRBJ2-5; 10 bases are a match to TRBD1. The end of the DNA is better explained by TRBJ2-7, so the J call may be wrong. The sequenced material came from blood. The source of this sequence is a boy aged 5-17 years in good health. The CDR3 region has the DNA TGCAGCGTTTTGGGACAGGGGACCTACGAGCAGTACTTC. It codes for CSVLGQGTYEQYF.